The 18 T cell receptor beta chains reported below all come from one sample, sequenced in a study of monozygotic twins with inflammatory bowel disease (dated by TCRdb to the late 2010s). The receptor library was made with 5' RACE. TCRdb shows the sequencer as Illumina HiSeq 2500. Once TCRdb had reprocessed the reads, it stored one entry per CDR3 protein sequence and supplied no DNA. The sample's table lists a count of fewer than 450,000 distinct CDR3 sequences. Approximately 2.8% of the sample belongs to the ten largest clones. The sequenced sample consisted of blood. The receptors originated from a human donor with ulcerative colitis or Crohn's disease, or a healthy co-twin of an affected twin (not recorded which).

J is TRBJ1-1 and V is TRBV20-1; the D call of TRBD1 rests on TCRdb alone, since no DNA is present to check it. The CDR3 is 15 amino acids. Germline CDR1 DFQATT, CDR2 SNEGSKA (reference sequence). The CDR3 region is CSARDLGTGNTEAFF.

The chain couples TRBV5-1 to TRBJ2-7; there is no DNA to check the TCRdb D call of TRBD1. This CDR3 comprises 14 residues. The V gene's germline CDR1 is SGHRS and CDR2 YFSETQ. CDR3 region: CASSPGQEAGEQYF. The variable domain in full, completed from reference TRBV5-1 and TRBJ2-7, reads KAGVTQTPRYLIKTRGQQVTLSCSPISGHRSVSWYQQTPGQGLQFLFEYFSETQRNKGNFPGRFSGRQFSNSRSEMNVSTLELGDSALYLCASSPGQEAGEQYFGPGTRLTVT.

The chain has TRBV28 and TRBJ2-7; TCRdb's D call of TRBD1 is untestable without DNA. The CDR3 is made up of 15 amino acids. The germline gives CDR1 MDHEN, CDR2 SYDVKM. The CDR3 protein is CASTLRQGGPYEQYF.

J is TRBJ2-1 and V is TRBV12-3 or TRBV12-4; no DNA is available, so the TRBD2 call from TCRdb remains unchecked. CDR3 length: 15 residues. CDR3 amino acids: CASSLRAPGDGEQFF.

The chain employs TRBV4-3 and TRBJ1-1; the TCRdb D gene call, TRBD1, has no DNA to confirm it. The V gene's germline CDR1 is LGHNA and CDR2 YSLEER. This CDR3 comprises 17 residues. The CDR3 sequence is CASSQGSQGTGGAKAFF.

The CDR3 protein is CASSYEAWGNEQFF. This chain connects TRBV6-2 or TRBV6-3 to TRBJ2-1; TCRdb's assignment of TRBD1 cannot be checked, as there is no DNA. Per germline, CDR1 MNHEY and CDR2 SVGEGT. The length of the CDR3 is 14 residues.

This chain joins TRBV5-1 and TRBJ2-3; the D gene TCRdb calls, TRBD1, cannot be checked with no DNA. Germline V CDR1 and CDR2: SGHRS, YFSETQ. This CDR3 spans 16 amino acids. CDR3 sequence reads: CASSLRAGRGTDTQYF. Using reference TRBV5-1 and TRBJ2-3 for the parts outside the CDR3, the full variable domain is KAGVTQTPRYLIKTRGQQVTLSCSPISGHRSVSWYQQTPGQGLQFLFEYFSETQRNKGNFPGRFSGRQFSNSRSEMNVSTLELGDSALYLCASSLRAGRGTDTQYFGPGTRLTVL.

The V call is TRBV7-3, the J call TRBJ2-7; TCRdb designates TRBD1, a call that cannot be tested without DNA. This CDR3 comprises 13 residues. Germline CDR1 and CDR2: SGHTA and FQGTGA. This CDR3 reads CASSSTRGTEQYF.

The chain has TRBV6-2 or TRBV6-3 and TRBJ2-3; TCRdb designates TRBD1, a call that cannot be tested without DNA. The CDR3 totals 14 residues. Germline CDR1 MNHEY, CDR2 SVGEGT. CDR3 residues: CASIPGESTDTQYF.

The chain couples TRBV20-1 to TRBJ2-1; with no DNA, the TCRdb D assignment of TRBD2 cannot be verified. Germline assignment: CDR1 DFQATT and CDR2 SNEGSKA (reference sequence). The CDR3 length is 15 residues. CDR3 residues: CSATSRGGAHNEQFF.

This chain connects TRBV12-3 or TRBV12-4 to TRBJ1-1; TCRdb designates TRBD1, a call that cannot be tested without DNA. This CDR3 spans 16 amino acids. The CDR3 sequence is CASRGTGTGGDTEAFF.

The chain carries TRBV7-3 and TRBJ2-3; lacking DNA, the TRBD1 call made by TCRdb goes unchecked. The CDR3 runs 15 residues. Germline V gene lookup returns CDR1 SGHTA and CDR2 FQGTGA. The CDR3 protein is CASRAPGGQADTQYF.

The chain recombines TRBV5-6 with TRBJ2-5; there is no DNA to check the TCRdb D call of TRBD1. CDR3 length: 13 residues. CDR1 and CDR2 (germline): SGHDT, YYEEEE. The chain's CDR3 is CASSFDWGKTQYF. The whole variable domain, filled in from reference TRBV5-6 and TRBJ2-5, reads DAGVTQSPTHLIKTRGQQVTLRCSPKSGHDTVSWYQQALGQGPQFIFQYYEEEERQRGNFPDRFSGHQFPNYSSELNVNALLLGDSALYLCASSFDWGKTQYFGPGTRLLVL.

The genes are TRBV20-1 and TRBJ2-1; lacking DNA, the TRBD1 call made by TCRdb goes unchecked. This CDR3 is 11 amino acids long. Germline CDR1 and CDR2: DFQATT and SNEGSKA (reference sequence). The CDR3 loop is CSPDRGNEQFF.

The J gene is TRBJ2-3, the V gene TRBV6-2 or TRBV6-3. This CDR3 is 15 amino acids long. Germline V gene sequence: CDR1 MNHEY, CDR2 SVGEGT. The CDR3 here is CASSLQGIGTDTQYF.

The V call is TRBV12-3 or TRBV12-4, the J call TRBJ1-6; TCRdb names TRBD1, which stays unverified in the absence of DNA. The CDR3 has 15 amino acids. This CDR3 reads CASSLAPGAGSPLHF.

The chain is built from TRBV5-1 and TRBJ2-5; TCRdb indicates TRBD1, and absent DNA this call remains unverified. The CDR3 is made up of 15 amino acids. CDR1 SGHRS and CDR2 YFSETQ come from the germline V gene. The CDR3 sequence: CASSLVGDGKETQYF. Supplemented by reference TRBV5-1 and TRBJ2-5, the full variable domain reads KAGVTQTPRYLIKTRGQQVTLSCSPISGHRSVSWYQQTPGQGLQFLFEYFSETQRNKGNFPGRFSGRQFSNSRSEMNVSTLELGDSALYLCASSLVGDGKETQYFGPGTRLLVL.

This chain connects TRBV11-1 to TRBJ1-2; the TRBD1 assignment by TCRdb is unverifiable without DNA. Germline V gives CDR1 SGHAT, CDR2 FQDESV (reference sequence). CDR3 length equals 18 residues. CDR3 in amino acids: CASSLAREAGQKNYGYTF.